This note documents a single T cell receptor (beta chain) sequence. As handled by the study authors: Estimates of nucleated cell counts were drawn from the amplification of reference gene primers. TCRdb keeps only in-frame clones here, not all; method: immunoSEQ multiplex PCR. The V and J calls and clone size were taken over from that table, and D and trimming were inferred from the DNA. The sample shows about 190,000 clones, around 80% of them seen only once. V shed 3 bases and J 5 bases; nucleotides not matched to a gene: 6. CDR1 and CDR2 from the germline V gene are MNHNS and SASEGT. The CDR3 spans 14 residues. The entry originates in a study of blood T cell repertoires in COVID-19. Study information: From the United States, Italy and Spain came samples of acute and convalescent COVID-19. Sample material is recorded as cDNA or gDNA derived from T cells, B-cell-depleted T cells, or PBMCs.

The sample consisted of peripheral blood. This TCR came from a woman over 75 with active or convalescent COVID-19. The rearrangement uses TRBV6-1 and TRBJ1-1; 7 nucleotides agree with TRBD1. The CDR3 spells CASSEGTVRTEAFF. DNA of the CDR3: TGTGCCAGCAGTGAGGGGACAGTGAGGACTGAAGCTTTCTTT.